The entry below gives a single T cell receptor beta chain sequence along with its context. Its antigen is currently unknown. The data are from a study of CD8+ T cells in alopecia areata. In the study overall: Tofacitinib dosing lasted 6 to 18 months, which was then followed by 6 months off drug. Study-level findings and limits: Clonality was higher in lesional than normal scalp, especially in alopecia totalis/universalis.

Sequencing templates came from extracted RNA that was reverse transcribed into cDNA. Repertoires were generated with immunoSEQ multiplex PCR, while TCRdb's copy carries only in-frame clones and drops some. The sample lists under 250,000 clones, approximately 52% seen once, with 0.45% in the top ten. Trimming took off 0 bases at V and 4 bases at J, with 11 bases between the two ends. The germline V gene encodes CDR1 SGHNT and CDR2 YYREEE (reference sequence). CDR3 size: 15 residues. This receptor was taken from a human donor with alopecia areata. This sample comprised CD4+ T cells sorted from blood, obtained at week 0. The chain recombines TRBV5-4 with TRBJ2-1, with a weak D call TRBD1 (5 bases). The CDR3 protein is CASSLGGGAYNEQFF. CDR3 in DNA: TGTGCCAGCAGCTTGGGTGGTGGGGCGTACAATGAGCAGTTCTTC. The full variable domain, rest sourced from reference TRBV5-4 and TRBJ2-1, is ETGVTQSPTHLIKTRGQQVTLRCSSQSGHNTVSWYQQALGQGPQFIFQYYREEENGRGNFPPRFSGLQFPNYSSELNVNALELDDSALYLCASSLGGGAYNEQFFGPGTRLTVL.